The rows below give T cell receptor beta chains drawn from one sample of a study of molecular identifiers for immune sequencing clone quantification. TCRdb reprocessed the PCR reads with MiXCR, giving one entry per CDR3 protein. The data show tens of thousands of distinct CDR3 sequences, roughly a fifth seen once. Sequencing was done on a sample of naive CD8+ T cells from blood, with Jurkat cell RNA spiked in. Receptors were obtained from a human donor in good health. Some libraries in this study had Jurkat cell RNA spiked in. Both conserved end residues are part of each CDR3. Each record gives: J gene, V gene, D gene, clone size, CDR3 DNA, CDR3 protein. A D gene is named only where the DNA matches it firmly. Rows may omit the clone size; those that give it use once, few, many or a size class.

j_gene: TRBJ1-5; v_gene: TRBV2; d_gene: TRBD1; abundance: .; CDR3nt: TGTGCCAGCAGGGGATTCGGGCAGGGGGGAGGTCAGCCCCAGCATTTT; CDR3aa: CASRGFGQGGGQPQHF
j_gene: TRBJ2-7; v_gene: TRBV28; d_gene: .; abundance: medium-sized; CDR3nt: TGTGCCAGCAGTCTGGCGGTGGGCAGCTACGAGCAGTACTTC; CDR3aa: CASSLAVGSYEQYF
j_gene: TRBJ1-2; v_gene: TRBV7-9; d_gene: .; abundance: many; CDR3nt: TGTGCCAGCAGCTTGGGAGGGAATCTGAACTATGGCTACACCTTC; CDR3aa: CASSLGGNLNYGYTF
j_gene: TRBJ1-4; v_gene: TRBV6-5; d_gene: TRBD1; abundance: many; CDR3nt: TGTGCCAGCAGTTACTCCACCACGATGGACAGGGGGCATGAAAAACTGTTTTTT; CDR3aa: CASSYSTTMDRGHEKLFF
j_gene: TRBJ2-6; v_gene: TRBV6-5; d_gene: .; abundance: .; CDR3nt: TGTGCCAGCAGTTACTCGAGGGTCATCTCTGGGGCCAACGTCCTGACTTTC; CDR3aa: CASSYSRVISGANVLTF
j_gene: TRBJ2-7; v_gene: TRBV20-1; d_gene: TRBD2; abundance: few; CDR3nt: TGCAGTGCTAGAGATAGCGGGAGGGCCTCCTACGAGCAGTACTTC; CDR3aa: CSARDSGRASYEQYF
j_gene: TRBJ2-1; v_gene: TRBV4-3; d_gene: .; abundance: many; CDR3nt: TGCGCCAGCAGCCAAGATTTCCCTGGCCCCTACAATGAGCAGTTCTTC; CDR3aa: CASSQDFPGPYNEQFF
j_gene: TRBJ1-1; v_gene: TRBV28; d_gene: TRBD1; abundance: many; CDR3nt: TGTGCCAGCACCATCCTCCCCGGGGACAGGGCTCTAAATGGAGCTTTCTTT; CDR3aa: CASTILPGDRALNGAFF
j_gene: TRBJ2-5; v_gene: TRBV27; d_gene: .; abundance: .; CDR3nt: TGTGCCGGCAGTTCACTCTCGCGCCTCCAAGAGACCCAGTACTTC; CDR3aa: CAGSSLSRLQETQYF
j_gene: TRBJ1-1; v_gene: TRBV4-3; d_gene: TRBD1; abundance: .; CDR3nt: TGCGCCAGCAGCCAAGATTGGACAGGGCAGAACACTGAAGCTTTCTTT; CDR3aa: CASSQDWTGQNTEAFF
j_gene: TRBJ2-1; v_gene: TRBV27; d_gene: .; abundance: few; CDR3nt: TGTGCCAGCAGTTTAATAGGTCAGGAGATCAATGAGCAGTTCTTC; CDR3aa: CASSLIGQEINEQFF
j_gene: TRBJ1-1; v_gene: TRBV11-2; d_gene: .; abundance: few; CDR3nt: TGTGCCGGCAGCTTATTGAACACTGAAGCTTTCTTT; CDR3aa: CAGSLLNTEAFF
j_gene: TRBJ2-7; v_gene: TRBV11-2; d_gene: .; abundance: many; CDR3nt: TGTGCCAGCAGCTTAGTTTACACCCCTGGCGAGCAGTACTTC; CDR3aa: CASSLVYTPGEQYF
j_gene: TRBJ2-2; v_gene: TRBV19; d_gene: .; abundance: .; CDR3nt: TGTGCCAGTAGTTCGGACGGAGCGAACACCGGGGAGCTGTTTTTT; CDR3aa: CASSSDGANTGELFF
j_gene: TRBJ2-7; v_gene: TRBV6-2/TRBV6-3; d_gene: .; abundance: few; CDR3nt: TGTGCCAGCAGTTACTTGGAACTAGCAAACCACGAGCAGTACTTC; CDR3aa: CASSYLELANHEQYF
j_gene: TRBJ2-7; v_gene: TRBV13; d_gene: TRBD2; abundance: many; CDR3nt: TGTGCCAGCAGCTTAGGGCGGGGGGCGTTCGAGCAGTACTTC; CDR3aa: CASSLGRGAFEQYF
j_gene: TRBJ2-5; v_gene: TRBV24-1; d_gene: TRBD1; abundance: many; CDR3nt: TGTGCCACCAGTCCAGGGGGAGAGACCCAGTACTTC; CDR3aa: CATSPGGETQYF
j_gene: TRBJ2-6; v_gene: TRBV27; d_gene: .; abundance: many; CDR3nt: TGTGCCAGCAGTATACTCCATAGGGACCGCTCTGGGGCCAACGTCCTGACTTTC; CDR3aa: CASSILHRDRSGANVLTF
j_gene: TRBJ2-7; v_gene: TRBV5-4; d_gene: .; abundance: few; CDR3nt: TGTGCCAGCAGCTCCCGCGGGGAGCAGTACTTC; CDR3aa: CASSSRGEQYF
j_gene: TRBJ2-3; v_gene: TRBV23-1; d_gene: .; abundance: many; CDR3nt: TGCGCCAGCAGTCAATCAGAGTACAGGGACGCAGATACGCAGTATTTT; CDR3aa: CASSQSEYRDADTQYF
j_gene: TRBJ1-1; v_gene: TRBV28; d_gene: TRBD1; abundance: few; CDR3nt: TGTGCCAGCAGTTTCCGGGACAGGGTTACTGAAGCTTTCTTT; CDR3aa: CASSFRDRVTEAFF
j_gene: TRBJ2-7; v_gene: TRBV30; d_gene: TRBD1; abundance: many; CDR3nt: TGTGCCTGGAGTTACAGGGGGTACGAGCAGTACTTC; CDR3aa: CAWSYRGYEQYF
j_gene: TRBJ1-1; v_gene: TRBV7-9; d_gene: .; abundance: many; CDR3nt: TGTGCCAGCAGCCCCCCGGGACTCACTGAAGCTTTCTTT; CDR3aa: CASSPPGLTEAFF
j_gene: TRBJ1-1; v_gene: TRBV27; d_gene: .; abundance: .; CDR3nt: TGTGCCAGTTACCCTTTCGGGGGGCACACTGAAGCTTTCTTT; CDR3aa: CASYPFGGHTEAFF
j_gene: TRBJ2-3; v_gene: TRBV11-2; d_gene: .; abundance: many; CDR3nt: TGTGCCAGCAGCTTCATGGGAAACACAGATACGCAGTATTTT; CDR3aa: CASSFMGNTDTQYF
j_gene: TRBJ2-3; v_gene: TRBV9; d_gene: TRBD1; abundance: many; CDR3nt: TGTGCCAGCAGCGTGGCAGGGGGCGCAGATACGCAGTATTTT; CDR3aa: CASSVAGGADTQYF
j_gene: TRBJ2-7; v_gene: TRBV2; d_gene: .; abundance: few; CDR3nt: TGTGCCAGCAGTGACGGACGCCCCTACGAGCAGTACTTC; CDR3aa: CASSDGRPYEQYF
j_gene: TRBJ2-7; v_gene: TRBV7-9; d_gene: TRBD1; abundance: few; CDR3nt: TGTGCCAGCAGCCCCGGGGACAGAGCCTACGAGCAGTACTTC; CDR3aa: CASSPGDRAYEQYF
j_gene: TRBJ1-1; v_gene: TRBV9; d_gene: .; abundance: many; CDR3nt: TGTGCCAGCAGCGTTTTTTCAGGGGACACTGAAGCTTTCTTT; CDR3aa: CASSVFSGDTEAFF
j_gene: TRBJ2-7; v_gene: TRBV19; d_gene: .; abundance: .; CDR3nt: TGTGCCAGTATCGGGCAGGGTTTATCCTACGAGCAGTACTTC; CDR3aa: CASIGQGLSYEQYF
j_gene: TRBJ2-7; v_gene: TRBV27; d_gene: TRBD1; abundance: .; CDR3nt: TGTGCCAGCAGGGGACAGGAGTTCTACGAGCAGTACTTC; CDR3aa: CASRGQEFYEQYF
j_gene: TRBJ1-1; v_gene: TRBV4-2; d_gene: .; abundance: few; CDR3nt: TGTGCCAGCAGGGCCAGCATCCCCTTGAACACTGAAGCTTTCTTT; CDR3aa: CASRASIPLNTEAFF
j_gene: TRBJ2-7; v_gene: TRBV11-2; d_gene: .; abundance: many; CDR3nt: TGTGCCAGCAGCCCATTGGGGCAGTGGGGCGAGCAGTACTTC; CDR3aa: CASSPLGQWGEQYF